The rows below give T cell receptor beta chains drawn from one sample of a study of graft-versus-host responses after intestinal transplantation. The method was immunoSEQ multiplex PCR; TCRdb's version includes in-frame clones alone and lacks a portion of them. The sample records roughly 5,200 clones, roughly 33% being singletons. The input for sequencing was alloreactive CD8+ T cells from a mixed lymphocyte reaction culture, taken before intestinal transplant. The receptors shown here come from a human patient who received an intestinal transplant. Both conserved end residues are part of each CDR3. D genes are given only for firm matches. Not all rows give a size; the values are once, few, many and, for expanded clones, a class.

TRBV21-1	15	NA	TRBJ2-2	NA	TGTGCCAGCAGCCCCCTAGGAAGCAGCACCGGGGAGCTGTTTTTT	CASSPLGSSTGELFF
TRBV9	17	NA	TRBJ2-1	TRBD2	TGTGCCAGCAGCGTAATCAGCGGGGGGGCCGGGGGCAATGAGCAGTTCTTC	CASSVISGGAGGNEQFF
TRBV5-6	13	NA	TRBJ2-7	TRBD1	TGTGCCAGCAGCTATCGGGACAGGCCATTGCAGTACTTC	CASSYRDRPLQYF
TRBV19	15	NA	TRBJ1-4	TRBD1	TGTGCCAGTCGATCGCGGGACAGCCCTATGGAAAAACTGTTTTTT	CASRSRDSPMEKLFF
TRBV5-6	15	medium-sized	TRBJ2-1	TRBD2	TGTGCCAGCAGCTACCTAGCGGGGGGTTACAATGAGCAGTTCTTC	CASSYLAGGYNEQFF
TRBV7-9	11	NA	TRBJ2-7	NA	TGTGCCAGCAGCAGAGACTACGAGCAGTACTTC	CASSRDYEQYF
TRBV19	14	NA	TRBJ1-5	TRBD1	TGTGCCAGTGAAAGGGGACAGGGGCGGCAGCCCCAGCATTTT	CASERGQGRQPQHF
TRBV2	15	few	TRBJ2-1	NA	TGTGCCAGCAGTGAAGCGTTCGGGATCTACAATGAGCAGTTCTTC	CASSEAFGIYNEQFF
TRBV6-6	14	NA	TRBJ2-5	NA	TGTGCCAGTCAGCCGATGGCAGGGGATGAGACCCAGTACTTC	CASQPMAGDETQYF
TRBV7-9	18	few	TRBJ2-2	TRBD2	TGTGCCAGCAGCCAAGATCCAGAGTTAGCGGGGGTCACCTGGGAGCTGTTTTTT	CASSQDPELAGVTWELFF
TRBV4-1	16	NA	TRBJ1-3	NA	TGCGCCAGCAGCTTAACGGGGTCATACTCTGGAAACACCATATATTTT	CASSLTGSYSGNTIYF
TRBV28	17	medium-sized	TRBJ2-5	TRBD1	TGTGCCAGCAGTTTTCGGACAGGGAGATTTTCTAAAGAGACCCAGTACTTC	CASSFRTGRFSKETQYF
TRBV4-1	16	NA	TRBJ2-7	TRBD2	TGCGCCAGCAGCCGACTCCCGGGACTAGCGGGAGCAGAGCAGTACTTC	CASSRLPGLAGAEQYF
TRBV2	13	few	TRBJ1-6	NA	TGTGCCAGCGTTGGGAAGGGGAATTCACCCCTCCACTTT	CASVGKGNSPLHF
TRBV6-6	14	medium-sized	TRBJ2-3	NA	TGTGCCAGCAGTTACCACGGAGGCACAGATACGCAGTATTTT	CASSYHGGTDTQYF
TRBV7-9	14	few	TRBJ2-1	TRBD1	TGTGCCAGCAGCCAACTGCAGGGGGCGGGGGAGCAGTTCTTC	CASSQLQGAGEQFF
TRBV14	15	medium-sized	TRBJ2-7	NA	TGTGCCAGCAGCCAACGCCTAGTGGATCGGTACGAGCAGTACTTC	CASSQRLVDRYEQYF
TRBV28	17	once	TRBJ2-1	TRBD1	TGTGCCAGCAGTTTCATCCCCGGGACAGGGATATACAATGGGCAGTTCTTC	CASSFIPGTGIYNGQFF
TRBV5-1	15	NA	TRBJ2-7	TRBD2	TGCGCCAGCAGCTTGGTAGCTAGCGGGGCATACGAGCAGTACTTC	CASSLVASGAYEQYF
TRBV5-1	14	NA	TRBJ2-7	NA	TGCGCCAGCAGCTTGGAGGGGGATTCAACCGAGCAGTACTTC	CASSLEGDSTEQYF
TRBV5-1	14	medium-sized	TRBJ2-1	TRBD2	TGCGCCAGCAGCTTGACTAGCGGGAGGAATGAGCAGTTCTTC	CASSLTSGRNEQFF
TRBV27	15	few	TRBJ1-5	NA	TGTGCCAGCAGTTTATGGATGGCAGGGAATCAGCCCCAGCATTTT	CASSLWMAGNQPQHF
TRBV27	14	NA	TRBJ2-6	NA	TGTGCCAGCAGTTTAAACTCCGGGGCCAACGTCCTGACTTTC	CASSLNSGANVLTF
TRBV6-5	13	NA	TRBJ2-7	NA	TGTGCCAGCAGTTACTTCACTAGCTACGAGCAGTACTTC	CASSYFTSYEQYF
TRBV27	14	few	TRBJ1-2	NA	TGTGCCAGCAGCGAGAGGGGGTCTAACTATGGCTACACCTTC	CASSERGSNYGYTF
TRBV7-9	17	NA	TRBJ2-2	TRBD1	TGTGCCAGCAGCGACCGACAGGGGGCAATTTCTGCCGGGGAGCTGTTTTTT	CASSDRQGAISAGELFF
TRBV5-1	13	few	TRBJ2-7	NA	TGTGCCAGCAGCTTGGGCGTTGGGAGCGAGCAGTACTTC	CASSLGVGSEQYF
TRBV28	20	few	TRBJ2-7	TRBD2	TGTGCCAGCAGAGGGACAGGGGGCCCCGGGACTAGCGGGAGGTCCTACGAGCAGTACTTC	CASRGTGGPGTSGRSYEQYF
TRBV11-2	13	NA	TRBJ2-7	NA	TGTGCCAGCAGCCTCATAAGAGCCGGGGAGCAGTACTTC	CASSLIRAGEQYF
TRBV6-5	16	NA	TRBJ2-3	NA	TGTGCCAGCAGTTCCCTGGACAGAAGTGACACAGATACGCAGTATTTT	CASSSLDRSDTDTQYF
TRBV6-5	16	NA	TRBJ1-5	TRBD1	TGTGCCAGCAGTTTCTCGGACAGGGGGCCTTATCAGCCCCAGCATTTT	CASSFSDRGPYQPQHF
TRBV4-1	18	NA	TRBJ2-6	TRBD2	TGCGCCAGCAGCCAAGATGTAGCGGGGGCCTCTGGGGCCAACGTCCTGACTTTC	CASSQDVAGASGANVLTF
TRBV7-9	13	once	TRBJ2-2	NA	TGTGCCAGCAGCTTATCGGGGATAGGGGAGCTGTTTTTT	CASSLSGIGELFF
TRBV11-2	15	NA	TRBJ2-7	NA	TGTGCCAGCAGCTCAACGGAAGGACTCTCCTACGAGCAGTACTTC	CASSSTEGLSYEQYF
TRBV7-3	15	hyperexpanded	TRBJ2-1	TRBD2	TGTGCCAGCAGCCCTCTAGCGGGAGGGCAAAATGAGCAGTTCTTC	CASSPLAGGQNEQFF
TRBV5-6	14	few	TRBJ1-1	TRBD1	TGTGCCAGCAGCTGGGACAGGGGGAGAACTGAAGCTTTCTTT	CASSWDRGRTEAFF
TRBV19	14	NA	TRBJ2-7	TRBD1	TGTGCCAGTAGTTCCGGGACAGGGTTTTCCGAGCAGTACTTC	CASSSGTGFSEQYF
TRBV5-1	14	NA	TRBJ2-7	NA	TGCGCCAGCAGCTACCGGGACACAATTTACGAGCAGTACTTC	CASSYRDTIYEQYF
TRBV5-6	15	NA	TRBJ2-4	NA	TGTGCCAGCAGCTCGTTACAGGACCCCAAAAACATTCAGTACTTC	CASSSLQDPKNIQYF
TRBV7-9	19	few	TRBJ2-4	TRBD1	TGTGCCAGCAGCTTAGGAAACAGGGGGCTAGCGGTAGCCAAAAACATTCAGTACTTC	CASSLGNRGLAVAKNIQYF
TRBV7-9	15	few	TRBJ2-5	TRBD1	TGTGCCAGCAGCTTTCGACAGGGCCTTGTTGAGACCCAGTACTTC	CASSFRQGLVETQYF
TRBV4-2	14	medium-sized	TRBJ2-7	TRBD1	TGTGCCAGCAGCCCGGGGACAGGGTCCTACGAGCAGTACTTC	CASSPGTGSYEQYF
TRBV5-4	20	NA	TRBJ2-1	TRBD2	TGTGCCAGCAGCTTGGCCGGGGGCTATCTAGCGGGGGCCTTTTACAATGAGCAGTTCTTC	CASSLAGGYLAGAFYNEQFF
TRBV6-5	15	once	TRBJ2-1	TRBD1	TGTGCCAGCAGTTACTTTACAGGGGGCCACAATGAGCAGTTCTTC	CASSYFTGGHNEQFF
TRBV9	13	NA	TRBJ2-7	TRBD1	TGTGCCAGCAGCGCGACAGGGAGCTACGAGCAGTACTTC	CASSATGSYEQYF
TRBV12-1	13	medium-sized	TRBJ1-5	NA	TGTGCCAGCAGCTCGCAACCCGGTCAGCCCCAGCATTTT	CASSSQPGQPQHF
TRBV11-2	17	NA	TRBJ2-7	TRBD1	TGTGCCAGCAGCTTAGGGACAGGGGGCCTATTCTCCTACGAGCAGTACTTC	CASSLGTGGLFSYEQYF
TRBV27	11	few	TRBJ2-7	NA	TGTGCCAGCAGTACCGGGAGCGAGCAGTACTTC	CASSTGSEQYF
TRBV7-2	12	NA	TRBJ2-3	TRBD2	TGTGCCAGCAGCTTAGATGGGACTAGGTCATATTTT	CASSLDGTRSYF
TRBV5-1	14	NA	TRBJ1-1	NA	TGCGCCAGCAGCTTTCGGGGGGCCAACACTGAAGCTTTCTTT	CASSFRGANTEAFF
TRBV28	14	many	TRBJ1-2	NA	TGTGCCAGCAGTTTTGATGCAGGGTTCTATGGCTACACCTTC	CASSFDAGFYGYTF
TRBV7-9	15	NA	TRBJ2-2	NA	TGTGCCAGCAGCTTAGTTTCAGGGAACACCGGGGAGCTGTTTTTT	CASSLVSGNTGELFF
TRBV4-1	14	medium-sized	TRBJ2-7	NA	TGCGCCAGCAGCCAGGGCAAAGGGGCCTACGAGCAGTACTTC	CASSQGKGAYEQYF
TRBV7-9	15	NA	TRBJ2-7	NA	TGTGCCAGCAGCTTAGGGCTCTACCAGGGGAACGAGCAGTACTTC	CASSLGLYQGNEQYF
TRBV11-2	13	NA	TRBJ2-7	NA	TGTGCCAGCAGCTTTTCGACTAATTACGAGCAGTACTTC	CASSFSTNYEQYF
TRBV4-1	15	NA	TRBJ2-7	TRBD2	TGCGCCAGCAGCCAAGAGAGTCGCGGGAGCCGGGAGCAGTACTTC	CASSQESRGSREQYF
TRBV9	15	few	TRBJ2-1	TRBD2	TGTGCCAGCACCCCAAGCGGGAGTCCGGGAAATGAGCAGTTCTTC	CASTPSGSPGNEQFF
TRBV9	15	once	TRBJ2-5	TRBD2	TGTGCCAGCAGCGTAGGGACTAGCGGAGCGGAGACCCAGTACTTC	CASSVGTSGAETQYF
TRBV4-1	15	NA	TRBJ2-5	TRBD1	TGCGCCAGCAGCCAAGGGGACAGGAGGGGAGAGACCCAGTACTTC	CASSQGDRRGETQYF
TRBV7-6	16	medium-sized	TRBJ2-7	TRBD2	TGTGCCAGCAGCTTTCACAGCGGGGGGGCGACCTACGAGCAGTACTTC	CASSFHSGGATYEQYF